The TCR beta chain under discussion was sequenced for a study of T cell responses to AZD1222 COVID-19 vaccine. Measured with immunoSEQ multiplex PCR; TCRdb has only the in-frame clones, and not every one. Of more than 100,000 clones in the sample, 88% are singletons; the top ten hold over 6.5%. Germline V gene data show CDR1 as MNHEY and CDR2 as SVGEGT. V shed 6 bases, J shed 4 bases, and the junction held 5 bases outside the gene matches. The CDR3 extends over 14 amino acids. The sequence was collected from an adult in good health. Sequenced here: peripheral blood, sampled on day 0 of AZD1222 vaccination. This chain connects TRBV6-2 or TRBV6-3 to TRBJ1-5; 8 bases are a match to TRBD1. The DNA for the CDR3 is TGTGCCAGCAGCCCTCGGACAGGGAATCAGCCCCAGCATTTT. It codes for CASSPRTGNQPQHF.